This T cell receptor beta chain came from a study of blood T cell repertoires in COVID-19. Study information: The analysed material was cDNA or gDNA that came from T cells, B-cell-depleted T cells, or PBMCs.

The germline CDR1 and CDR2 sequences are GTSNPN and SVGIG (reference sequence). There are 14 residues in the CDR3. Trimming pared 0 bases from V and 0 bases from J, leaving 8 bases between. Libraries were prepared by immunoSEQ multiplex PCR; TCRdb keeps only in-frame clonotypes and omits some of them. This table holds hundreds of thousands of clones, more than 75% found once. The sequencing sample was made of peripheral blood. This chain links TRBV30 with TRBJ1-1; D is uncertain. This receptor was identified in a man between 45 and 60 years old with COVID-19, enrolled during active disease. CDR3 amino acids: CAWSVLGLNTEAFF. The CDR3 DNA is TGTGCCTGGAGTGTACTGGGCTTGAACACTGAAGCTTTCTTT.